Listed below are T cell receptor beta chains from one sample, sequenced in a study of tumor-infiltrating lymphocytes in localized non-small cell lung cancer. The data were produced by immunoSEQ multiplex PCR, yet TCRdb's version contains in-frame clones alone and is incomplete. The top ten clones hold over 10% of a sample with roughly 6,800 clones, 55% to 80% of them seen once. The sample was uninvolved lung tissue not adjacent to the tumor. The receptors shown here come from a human donor with non-small cell lung cancer. Each CDR3 is given with its conserved first and last residue. Fields, in order: clone size, J gene, V gene, D gene, CDR3 DNA, CDR3 protein. A D gene is named only where the DNA matches it firmly. Not every row has a clone size; where given, it reads once, few, many or a size class.

clone size: NA
J gene: TRBJ2-7
V gene: TRBV6-1
D gene: TRBD2
CDR3 DNA: TGTGCCAGCAGGCAACCGGGGGGGAGCTCCTACGAGCAGTACTTC
CDR3 protein: CASRQPGGSSYEQYF

clone size: NA
J gene: TRBJ2-2
V gene: TRBV5-1
D gene: TRBD2
CDR3 DNA: TGCGCCAGCAGCTTGGTTGGGGTGCAGCGGGGGAACACCGGGGAGCTGTTTTTT
CDR3 protein: CASSLVGVQRGNTGELFF

clone size: NA
J gene: TRBJ1-6
V gene: TRBV19
D gene: NA
CDR3 DNA: TGTGCCAGTAGTCGGGGACGAGCAACGACCCTCCACTTT
CDR3 protein: CASSRGRATTLHF

clone size: NA
J gene: TRBJ1-1
V gene: TRBV7-3
D gene: NA
CDR3 DNA: TGTGCCAGCAGCTTAACCGGGGCTGAGAACACTGAAGCTTTCTTT
CDR3 protein: CASSLTGAENTEAFF

clone size: NA
J gene: TRBJ2-3
V gene: TRBV2
D gene: NA
CDR3 DNA: TGTGCCAGCAGTGGTAGGGGAACAGATACGCAGTATTTT
CDR3 protein: CASSGRGTDTQYF

clone size: NA
J gene: TRBJ1-2
V gene: TRBV30
D gene: TRBD1
CDR3 DNA: TGTGCCTGGAGTGAGACAGGGGCTTACTATGGCTACACCTTC
CDR3 protein: CAWSETGAYYGYTF

clone size: few
J gene: TRBJ2-3
V gene: TRBV25-1
D gene: TRBD1
CDR3 DNA: TGTGCCAGCAGGTCAGGGGGTTCCGCAGATACGCAGTATTTT
CDR3 protein: CASRSGGSADTQYF

clone size: medium-sized
J gene: TRBJ2-7
V gene: TRBV6-1
D gene: NA
CDR3 DNA: TGTGCCAGCAGCCACGAAGAAATCTACGAGCAGTACTTC
CDR3 protein: CASSHEEIYEQYF

clone size: few
J gene: TRBJ2-7
V gene: TRBV11-3
D gene: TRBD1
CDR3 DNA: TGTGCCAGCAGCTTAGGACCACAGGGGGCCTACGAGCAGTACTTC
CDR3 protein: CASSLGPQGAYEQYF

clone size: NA
J gene: TRBJ2-7
V gene: TRBV29-1
D gene: NA
CDR3 DNA: TGCAGCGTTGAAGGGTCCTCGTACGAGCAGTACTTC
CDR3 protein: CSVEGSSYEQYF

clone size: NA
J gene: TRBJ1-5
V gene: TRBV28
D gene: NA
CDR3 DNA: TGTGCCAGCAGATCCCCTGTTTCTGTTCTGGATCAGCCCCAGCATTTT
CDR3 protein: CASRSPVSVLDQPQHF

clone size: NA
J gene: TRBJ2-7
V gene: TRBV5-6
D gene: TRBD1
CDR3 DNA: TGTGCCAGCAAATCAGGGGGCGCTGAACACGAGCAGTACTTC
CDR3 protein: CASKSGGAEHEQYF

clone size: NA
J gene: TRBJ1-1
V gene: TRBV2
D gene: NA
CDR3 DNA: TGTGCCAGCTTGAACCTGGGCACTGAAGCTTTCTTT
CDR3 protein: CASLNLGTEAFF

clone size: NA
J gene: TRBJ1-1
V gene: TRBV4-2
D gene: TRBD1
CDR3 DNA: TGTGCCAGCAGCATGACAGGGGATGACACTGAAGCTTTCTTT
CDR3 protein: CASSMTGDDTEAFF

clone size: NA
J gene: TRBJ1-6
V gene: TRBV5-6
D gene: NA
CDR3 DNA: TGTGCCAGCAGCTTGGTGGTCCCGAATTCACCCCTCCACTTT
CDR3 protein: CASSLVVPNSPLHF

clone size: NA
J gene: TRBJ1-2
V gene: TRBV7-9
D gene: NA
CDR3 DNA: TGTGCCAGCAGACCAGGAGACCGATTCTATGGCTACACCTTC
CDR3 protein: CASRPGDRFYGYTF

clone size: NA
J gene: TRBJ2-1
V gene: TRBV5-1
D gene: NA
CDR3 DNA: TGCGCCAGCAGCTTGGGAGGGGGGGCGGGCAATGAGCAGTTCTTC
CDR3 protein: CASSLGGGAGNEQFF

clone size: NA
J gene: TRBJ1-3
V gene: TRBV5-4
D gene: NA
CDR3 DNA: TGTGCCAGCAGCTTGAAACAGGGAATTGAAGTCTTCTCTGGAAACACCATATATTTT
CDR3 protein: CASSLKQGIEVFSGNTIYF

clone size: NA
J gene: TRBJ2-5
V gene: TRBV2
D gene: NA
CDR3 DNA: TGTGCCTACCGGGACTACCAAGAGACCCAGTACTTC
CDR3 protein: CAYRDYQETQYF

clone size: NA
J gene: TRBJ1-6
V gene: TRBV10-3
D gene: NA
CDR3 DNA: TGTGCCATCAGTGGGGGGAGCTCCTATAATTCACCCCTCCACTTT
CDR3 protein: CAISGGSSYNSPLHF

clone size: NA
J gene: TRBJ1-1
V gene: TRBV6-1
D gene: NA
CDR3 DNA: TGTGCCAGCACTACAGGGCGGAACACTGAAGCTTTCTTT
CDR3 protein: CASTTGRNTEAFF

clone size: large
J gene: TRBJ2-2
V gene: TRBV4-1
D gene: NA
CDR3 DNA: TGCGCCAGCAGCCAAGAAGGACAGCCGGGCACCGGGGAGCTGTTTTTT
CDR3 protein: CASSQEGQPGTGELFF

clone size: NA
J gene: TRBJ2-5
V gene: TRBV12-5
D gene: TRBD2
CDR3 DNA: TGTGCTAGTGGTTTGGTAGCGGGGGGGCCCTCAGAGACCCAGTACTTC
CDR3 protein: CASGLVAGGPSETQYF

clone size: NA
J gene: TRBJ1-2
V gene: TRBV9
D gene: TRBD1
CDR3 DNA: TGTGCCAGCAGCCCCCGGGGGGGGACAGGGGGATCGAATTTCTATGGCTACACCTTC
CDR3 protein: CASSPRGGTGGSNFYGYTF

clone size: NA
J gene: TRBJ2-2
V gene: TRBV2
D gene: TRBD2
CDR3 DNA: TGTGCCAGCAGCTCGGTAGCGGGGCCGAACACCGGGGAGCTGTTTTTT
CDR3 protein: CASSSVAGPNTGELFF

clone size: medium-sized
J gene: TRBJ1-6
V gene: TRBV5-1
D gene: NA
CDR3 DNA: TGCGCCAGCAGCCCCAGCGGTACTCGAAGTTCACCCCTCCACTTT
CDR3 protein: CASSPSGTRSSPLHF

clone size: few
J gene: TRBJ1-1
V gene: TRBV9
D gene: NA
CDR3 DNA: TGTGCCAGCAGCGTGGGGTTCGGGGGAGACACTGAAGCTTTCTTT
CDR3 protein: CASSVGFGGDTEAFF

clone size: few
J gene: TRBJ2-7
V gene: TRBV28
D gene: TRBD1
CDR3 DNA: TGTGCCAGCAGCCCCGCCGGGACAGGGGAGCACGAGCAGTACTTC
CDR3 protein: CASSPAGTGEHEQYF

clone size: NA
J gene: TRBJ1-1
V gene: TRBV7-9
D gene: NA
CDR3 DNA: TGTGCCAGCAGCTTAGCGGGGAAGACTGAAGCTTTCTTT
CDR3 protein: CASSLAGKTEAFF

clone size: NA
J gene: TRBJ1-6
V gene: TRBV7-2
D gene: NA
CDR3 DNA: TGTGCCAGCAGGGCCGATTCACCCCTCCACTTT
CDR3 protein: CASRADSPLHF

clone size: NA
J gene: TRBJ2-1
V gene: TRBV5-1
D gene: TRBD1
CDR3 DNA: TGCGCCAGCAGCTTGGAAGGGACAGGGTTCAATGAGCAGTTCTTC
CDR3 protein: CASSLEGTGFNEQFF

clone size: NA
J gene: TRBJ1-6
V gene: TRBV6-5
D gene: NA
CDR3 DNA: TGTGCCAGCGAGGGCTATAATTCACCCCTCCACTTT
CDR3 protein: CASEGYNSPLHF

clone size: NA
J gene: TRBJ1-1
V gene: TRBV30
D gene: NA
CDR3 DNA: TGTGCCTGGAGTGTGACAGGATTCTCTTTCTTT
CDR3 protein: CAWSVTGFSFF

clone size: NA
J gene: TRBJ1-5
V gene: TRBV27
D gene: NA
CDR3 DNA: TGTGCCAGCAGTTTAGCCCGCCGTGGGAATCAGCCCCAGCATTTT
CDR3 protein: CASSLARRGNQPQHF

clone size: NA
J gene: TRBJ1-1
V gene: TRBV19
D gene: NA
CDR3 DNA: TGTGCCAGTAGTATAGAGTTAGGGAGGCTGAACACTGAAGCTTTCTTT
CDR3 protein: CASSIELGRLNTEAFF

clone size: NA
J gene: TRBJ2-1
V gene: TRBV7-6
D gene: NA
CDR3 DNA: TGTGCCAGCAGCCTAACGACAGGTAGTACCTACAATGAGCAGTTCTTC
CDR3 protein: CASSLTTGSTYNEQFF

clone size: NA
J gene: TRBJ1-5
V gene: TRBV30
D gene: NA
CDR3 DNA: TGTGCCTGGAGTGTTGGGACGTATAATCAGCCCCAGCATTTT
CDR3 protein: CAWSVGTYNQPQHF

clone size: NA
J gene: TRBJ2-3
V gene: TRBV4-2
D gene: NA
CDR3 DNA: TGTGCCAGCAGCTTGGACCCGGGGGCGACAGATACGCAGTATTTT
CDR3 protein: CASSLDPGATDTQYF

clone size: few
J gene: TRBJ1-2
V gene: TRBV6-1
D gene: NA
CDR3 DNA: TGTGCCAGCAGTCACAGAGGGGAGTATGGCTACACCTTC
CDR3 protein: CASSHRGEYGYTF

clone size: NA
J gene: TRBJ1-5
V gene: TRBV6-5
D gene: NA
CDR3 DNA: TGTGCCAGCAGTACCGCAGGGACCCCTAATCAGCCCCAGCATTTT
CDR3 protein: CASSTAGTPNQPQHF

clone size: NA
J gene: TRBJ1-1
V gene: TRBV30
D gene: NA
CDR3 DNA: TGTGCCTGCCGTGGTCCCGATAACACTGAAGCTTTCTTT
CDR3 protein: CACRGPDNTEAFF

clone size: once
J gene: TRBJ2-3
V gene: TRBV5-1
D gene: TRBD2
CDR3 DNA: TGCGCCAGCAGCTGGAGGCAATCACGCGGGGGGACAGATACGCAGTATTTT
CDR3 protein: CASSWRQSRGGTDTQYF

clone size: medium-sized
J gene: TRBJ1-2
V gene: TRBV30
D gene: NA
CDR3 DNA: TGTGCCTGGAGTATGAACTATGGCTACACCTTC
CDR3 protein: CAWSMNYGYTF

clone size: NA
J gene: TRBJ2-1
V gene: TRBV11-3
D gene: TRBD1
CDR3 DNA: TGTGCCAGCAGCTTAGTGGGACAGGGGATCAATGAGCAGTTCTTC
CDR3 protein: CASSLVGQGINEQFF

clone size: NA
J gene: TRBJ2-3
V gene: TRBV7-3
D gene: NA
CDR3 DNA: TGTGCCAGCAGCCCCCGACCTGGTGGTACGCAGTATTTT
CDR3 protein: CASSPRPGGTQYF

clone size: NA
J gene: TRBJ2-3
V gene: TRBV6-1
D gene: NA
CDR3 DNA: TGTGCCAGCACACAAACCCACACAGATACGCAGTATTTT
CDR3 protein: CASTQTHTDTQYF

clone size: few
J gene: TRBJ2-7
V gene: TRBV4-2
D gene: TRBD2
CDR3 DNA: TGTGCCAGCAGCCAAGAAACTAGCGGTGGAGAGCAGTACTTC
CDR3 protein: CASSQETSGGEQYF

clone size: NA
J gene: TRBJ1-2
V gene: TRBV5-1
D gene: NA
CDR3 DNA: TGCGCCAGCAGCTTGGCCGGGGCGGGGGACTATGGCTACACCTTC
CDR3 protein: CASSLAGAGDYGYTF

clone size: NA
J gene: TRBJ2-3
V gene: TRBV30
D gene: NA
CDR3 DNA: TGTGCCTGGACCAAGGGAATAGCGGAGTCCACAGATACGCAGTATTTT
CDR3 protein: CAWTKGIAESTDTQYF

clone size: medium-sized
J gene: TRBJ2-2
V gene: TRBV10-3
D gene: TRBD1
CDR3 DNA: TGTGCCACCGCGTTTTTGGGACAGGACCCCGGGGAGCTGTTTTTT
CDR3 protein: CATAFLGQDPGELFF